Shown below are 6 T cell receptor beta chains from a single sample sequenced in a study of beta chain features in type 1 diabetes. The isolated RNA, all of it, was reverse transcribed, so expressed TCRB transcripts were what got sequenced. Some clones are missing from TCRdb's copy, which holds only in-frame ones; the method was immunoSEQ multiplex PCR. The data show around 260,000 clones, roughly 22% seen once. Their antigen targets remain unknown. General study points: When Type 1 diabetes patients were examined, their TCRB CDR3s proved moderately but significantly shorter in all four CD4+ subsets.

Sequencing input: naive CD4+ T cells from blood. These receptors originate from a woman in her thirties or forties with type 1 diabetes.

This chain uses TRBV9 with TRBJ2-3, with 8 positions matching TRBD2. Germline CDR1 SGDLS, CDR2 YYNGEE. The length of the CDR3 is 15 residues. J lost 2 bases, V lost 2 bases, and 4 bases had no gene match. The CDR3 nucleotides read TGTGCCAGCAGCGTGCTTAGCGGGATCACAGATACGCAGTATTTT. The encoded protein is CASSVLSGITDTQYF.

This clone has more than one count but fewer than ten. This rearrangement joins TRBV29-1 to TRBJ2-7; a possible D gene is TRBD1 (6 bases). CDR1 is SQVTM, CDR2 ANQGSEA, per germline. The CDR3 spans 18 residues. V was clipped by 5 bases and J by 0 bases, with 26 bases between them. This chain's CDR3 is CSVPARPTTGTLSYEQYF. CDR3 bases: TGCAGCGTTCCTGCGCGACCCACAACCGGGACACTCTCCTACGAGCAGTACTTC.

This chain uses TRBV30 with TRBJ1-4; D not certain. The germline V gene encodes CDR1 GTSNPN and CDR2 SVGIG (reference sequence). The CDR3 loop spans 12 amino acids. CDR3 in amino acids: CVCSGSGEKLFF. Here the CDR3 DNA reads TGTGTCTGCAGCGGGTCGGGGGAAAAACTGTTTTTT.

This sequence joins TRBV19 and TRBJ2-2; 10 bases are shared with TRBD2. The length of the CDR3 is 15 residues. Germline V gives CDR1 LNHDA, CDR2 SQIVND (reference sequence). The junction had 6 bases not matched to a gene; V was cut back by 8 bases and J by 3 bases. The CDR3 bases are TGTGCCAGTTCCCCACTAGCGGGGTACACCGGGGAGCTGTTTTTT. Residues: CASSPLAGYTGELFF. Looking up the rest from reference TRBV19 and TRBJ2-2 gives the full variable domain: DGGITQSPKYLFRKEGQNVTLSCEQNLNHDAMYWYRQDPGQGLRLIYYSQIVNDFQKGDIAEGYSVSREKKESFPLTVTSAQKNPTAFYLCASSPLAGYTGELFFGEGSRLTVL.

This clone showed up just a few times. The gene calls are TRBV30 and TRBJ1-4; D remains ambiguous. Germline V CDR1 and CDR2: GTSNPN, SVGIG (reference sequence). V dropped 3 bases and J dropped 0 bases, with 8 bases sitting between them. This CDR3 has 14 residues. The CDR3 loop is CAWSLLATNEKLFF. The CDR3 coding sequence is TGTGCCTGGAGCCTTCTTGCAACTAATGAAAAACTGTTTTTT.

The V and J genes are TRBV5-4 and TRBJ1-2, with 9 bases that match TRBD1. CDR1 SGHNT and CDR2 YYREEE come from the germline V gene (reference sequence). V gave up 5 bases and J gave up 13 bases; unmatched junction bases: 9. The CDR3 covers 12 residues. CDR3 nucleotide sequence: TGTGCCAGCAGTGCCGGGACAGGGATGCGCACCTTC. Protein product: CASSAGTGMRTF.